Below are 4 T cell receptor beta chains sequenced from a single sample in a study of cytomegalovirus exposure and HLA in healthy donors (TCRdb year 2017). Library preparation employed the immunoSEQ multiplex PCR assay. The multiplex PCR relied on a mix of 60 forward primers for TCR Vbeta segments and 13 reverse primers for TCR Jbeta segments. The table was pulled from immuneACCESS by TCRdb, which kept in-frame rearrangements only. Such tables lose some clones; where checked, under half of the loss comes from unresolved V genes, and the rest has no known cause. Recorded for this sample are around 200,000 clones; 82% of them occurred a single time. The top ten clones comprise roughly 6% of the sample. The material sequenced was PBMCs. The receptor source for this set is a man aged 35 to 55 in good health and CMV-seropositive.

The chain links TRBV28 to TRBJ2-1; 10 nucleotides agree with TRBD1. From germline, CDR1 is MDHEN and CDR2 SYDVKM. The length of the CDR3 is 17 residues. V gave up 6 bases and J gave up 7 bases; unmatched junction bases: 15. The CDR3 loop is CASRTPPGQGQGNEQFF. The CDR3 DNA follows: TGTGCCAGCAGAACACCTCCGGGACAGGGGCAGGGTAATGAGCAGTTCTTC.

In regard to this clone: The sample holds other DNA sequences that translate to the same CDR3. This sequence joins TRBV11-2 and TRBJ2-7; 7 bases align to TRBD2. This CDR3 has 14 amino acids. The J segment lost 3 bases and the V segment lost 1 base, leaving 3 bases of the junction unmatched. Germline assignment: CDR1 SGHAT and CDR2 FQNNGV. CDR3 loop: CASSLVRGFYEQYF. In DNA form, the CDR3 reads TGTGCCAGCAGCTTAGTGCGGGGGTTCTACGAGCAGTACTTC.

The chain joins TRBV2 to TRBJ2-3; 7 nucleotides match TRBD2. CDR3 length: 18 residues. V lost 5 bases and J lost 2; bases outside the gene matches: 16. Germline V CDR1 and CDR2: SNHLY, FYNNEI. The CDR3 region has the DNA TGTGCCAGCAGTACGAGCGTTCAGCGGGACGGGGACACAGATACGCAGTATTTT. This sequence encodes CASSTSVQRDGDTDTQYF.

The chain has TRBV9 and TRBJ2-3; D is uncertain. Germline V gene sequence: CDR1 SGDLS, CDR2 YYNGEE. The CDR3 spans 16 residues. The germline V and J ends were trimmed by 0 bases and 2 bases, with 13 bases remaining between them. The CDR3 region is CASSVGVLGITDTQYF. The CDR3 bases are TGTGCCAGCAGCGTAGGAGTCTTGGGCATCACAGATACGCAGTATTTT.